A single T cell receptor (beta chain) is shown here with its context. The data are from a study of blood T cell repertoires in COVID-19. Libraries were prepared by immunoSEQ multiplex PCR; TCRdb keeps only in-frame clonotypes and omits some of them. The sample holds 350,000 to 400,000 clones; around 87% are singletons and the top ten take approximately 1.8%. Ages ranged from about 18 to 89 years, with residence in about two dozen US areas. This CDR3 spans 16 amino acids. The source is a middle-aged man in a cohort exposed to, infected with or recovered from COVID-19 (not recorded which). Specimen: PBMCs or T cells enriched from blood (not recorded which). The chain recombines TRBV21-1 with TRBJ1-6. TRBV21-1 constitutes a pseudogene. CDR3 residues: CASSRGERAGDSPLHF. As DNA, the CDR3 is TGTGCCAGCAGCCGGGGAGAAAGAGCCGGGGATTCACCCCTCCACTTT.